This TCR beta chain emerged from a study of blood T cells in healthy people across ages. The overall study: T cells yielded about one barcoded beta molecule per two cells through template switching.

Combining a sample-barcoded 5' primer with a J-beta primer mix, a second PCR ran for 7 to 11 cycles. Each cDNA molecule was tagged by a template-switch adaptor that had 12 random nucleotides. TCRdb re-derived calls from the 5' RACE reads in MiXCR, one entry per CDR3 protein. The repertoire holds roughly 800,000 distinct CDR3 sequences, with about 62% as singletons. A minimum of 7 million PBMCs was isolated per sample. The CDR3 runs to 16 residues. Germline V CDR1 and CDR2: MNHNS, SASEGT. Sequences were obtained from blood. The chain recombines TRBV6-1 with TRBJ2-5; 12 bases match TRBD1. The assigned J gene may be wrong: the sequence end matches TRBJ2-7 better. This sequence originates from a young man in good health. The CDR3 loop is CASSEAMGQGAHEQYF. The CDR3 DNA is TGTGCCAGCAGTGAAGCAATGGGACAGGGGGCCCACGAGCAGTACTTC.